This record looks at one T cell receptor beta chain sequence and its context. What it binds is not known. This record comes from a study of tumor-infiltrating lymphocytes in primary liver carcinoma. At the level of the study: Each participant had primary liver carcinoma, and surgical resection was the treatment. Staging placed the tumors at T1-T3 N0M0, and they measured about 4 to 11 cm across.

The CDR3 sequence is 15 residues long. V lost 3 bases, J lost 5 bases, and 8 bases stayed unmatched. Germline loops: CDR1 ENHRY, CDR2 SYGVKD. Reverse transcription of around 500 ng total RNA with a constant-region primer produced TCR beta cDNA. Amplification in three nested multiplex PCR rounds with slightly modified ARM-PCR gave rise to TCR beta libraries. Researchers ran the first two PCR rounds for roughly 10 cycles each with TRBV1-TRBV30 forward primers and a C-beta reverse primer. Each CDR3 protein gets one entry after TCRdb re-called the multiplex PCR reads with MiXCR. This sample has about 210,000 distinct CDR3 sequences, with about two thirds found just once. Unsorted whole blood supplied the blood RNA, and germline DNA was isolated too. Overall study findings and caveats: Researchers found tumor-adjacent and tumor-blood pairs overlapped less than tumor region pairs.

This chain joins TRBV10-3 and TRBJ2-7, with 9 bases matching TRBD1. The specimen was peripheral blood. The TCR sequence derives from a woman aged 55-70 years with primary liver carcinoma and hepatitis B virus infection. The CDR3 loop reads CAISDNRGLYHEQYF. The CDR3 DNA is TGTGCCATCAGTGACAACAGGGGGCTATACCACGAGCAGTACTTC.